This TCR beta chain was identified in a study of tumor-infiltrating lymphocytes in primary liver carcinoma. Study summary: Stage T1-T3 N0M0 and a size of roughly 4.2 to 11 cm characterized the tumors. General study findings and limits: Tumor-adjacent and tumor-blood pairs shared a smaller degree of overlap than tumor region pairs.

The CDR3 has 16 residues. The germline V gene has CDR1 MGHDK and CDR2 SYGVNS. On this clonotype itself: Its antigen is not known. Compared with germline, one end of the junction differs, possibly owing to a read error.

The study co-extracted DNA and RNA from around 20-30 mg of unsorted bulk tissue. TCR beta cDNA was prepared out of roughly 0.45 ug total RNA by means of a constant-region primer. For TCR beta, libraries were produced by three nested multiplex PCR rounds using slightly modified ARM-PCR. Each of the first two PCR rounds ran roughly 9 cycles with TRBV1-TRBV30 forward and C-beta reverse primers. TCRdb reprocessed the multiplex PCR reads via MiXCR and lists one record per CDR3 protein. The table records about 23,000 distinct CDR3 sequences, 70% to 80% of them present only once. Sequences were obtained from liver tumor tissue from sampling region 5. This sample's subset: tumor region T5, tumor centre. V and J are TRBV25-1 and TRBJ2-2, with D maybe TRBD2 (5 bases). The receptor was derived from a woman under 40 with primary liver carcinoma and hepatitis B virus infection. CDR3 DNA: TGTGCCCTTCATGGCGCTTCGTCACCTTGCACCGGGGAGCTGTTATTT. This codes for CALHGASSPCTGELLF.